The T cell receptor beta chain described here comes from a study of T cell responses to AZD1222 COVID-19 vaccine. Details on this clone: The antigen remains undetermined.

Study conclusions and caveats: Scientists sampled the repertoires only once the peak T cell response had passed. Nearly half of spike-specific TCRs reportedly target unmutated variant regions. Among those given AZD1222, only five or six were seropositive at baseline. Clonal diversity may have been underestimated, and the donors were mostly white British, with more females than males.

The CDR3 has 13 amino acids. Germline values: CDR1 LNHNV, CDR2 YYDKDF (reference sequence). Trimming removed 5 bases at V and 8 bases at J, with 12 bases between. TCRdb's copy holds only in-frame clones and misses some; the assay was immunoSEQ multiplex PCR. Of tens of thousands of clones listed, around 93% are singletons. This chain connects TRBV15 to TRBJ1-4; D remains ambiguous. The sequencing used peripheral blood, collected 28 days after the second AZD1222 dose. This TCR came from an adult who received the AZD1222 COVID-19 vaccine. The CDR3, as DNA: TGTGCCACCAGCCCTCCGGGGTTAGAAAAACTGTTTTTT. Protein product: CATSPPGLEKLFF.